A single TCR beta chain is shown here with its context. Its antigen is undetermined. The sample belongs to a study of T cell responses to AZD1222 COVID-19 vaccine. Study-wide context: Combined were second doses at about 4 or about 12 weeks. Study-wide results and limits: White British ancestry dominated among donors, who included more females, and clonal diversity was possibly underestimated. The number of AZD1222 recipients seropositive at baseline was only five to seven. Spike-specific TCR breadth and depth grew following two AZD1222 doses.

Libraries were prepared by immunoSEQ multiplex PCR; TCRdb keeps only in-frame clonotypes and omits some of them. The sample shows around 70,000 clones, approximately 81% of them seen only once. V lost 11 bases to trimming and J lost 6 bases; unmatched junction nucleotides: 12. CDR1 is MNHEY and CDR2 is SVGAGI in the germline V gene. The CDR3 consists of 13 residues. The TCR was taken from an adult in good health. The rearrangement uses TRBV6-5 and TRBJ2-7, with 8 bases that match TRBD1. The material was peripheral blood, obtained on day 0 of AZD1222 vaccination. CDR3 in DNA: TGTGCCGGATCCACTCAGGGGGCGTCCGAGCAGTACTTC. It is translated as CAGSTQGASEQYF.